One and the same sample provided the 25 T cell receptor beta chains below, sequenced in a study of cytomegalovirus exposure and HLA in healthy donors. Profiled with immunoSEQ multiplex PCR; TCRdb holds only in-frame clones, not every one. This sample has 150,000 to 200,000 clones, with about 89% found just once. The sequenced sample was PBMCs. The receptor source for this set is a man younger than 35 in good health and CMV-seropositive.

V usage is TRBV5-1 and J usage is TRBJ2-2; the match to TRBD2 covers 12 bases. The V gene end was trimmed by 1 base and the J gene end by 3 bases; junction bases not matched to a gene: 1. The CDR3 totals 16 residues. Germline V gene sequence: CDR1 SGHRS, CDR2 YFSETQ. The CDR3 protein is CASSLRLAGDTGELFF. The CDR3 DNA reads TGCGCCAGCAGCTTGCGACTAGCGGGGGACACCGGGGAGCTGTTTTTT.

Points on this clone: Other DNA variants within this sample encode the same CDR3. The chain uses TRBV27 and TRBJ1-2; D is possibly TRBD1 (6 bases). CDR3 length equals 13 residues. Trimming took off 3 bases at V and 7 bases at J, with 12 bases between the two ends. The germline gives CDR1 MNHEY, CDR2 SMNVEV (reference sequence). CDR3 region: CASSLRGSSGYTF. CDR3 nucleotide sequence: TGTGCCAGCAGTTTGAGGGGGTCGAGTGGCTACACCTTC.

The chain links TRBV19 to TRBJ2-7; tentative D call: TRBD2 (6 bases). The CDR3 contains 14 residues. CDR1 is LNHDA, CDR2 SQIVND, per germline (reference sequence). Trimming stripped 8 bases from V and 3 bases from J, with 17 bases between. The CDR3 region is CASRPTGLLYEQYF. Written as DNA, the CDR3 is TGTGCCAGTCGACCCACGGGACTCCTCTACGAGCAGTACTTC.

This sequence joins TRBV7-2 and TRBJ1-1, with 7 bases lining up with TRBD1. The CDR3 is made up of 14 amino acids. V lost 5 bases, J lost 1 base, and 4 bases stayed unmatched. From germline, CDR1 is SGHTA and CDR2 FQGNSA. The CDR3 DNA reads TGTGCCAGCAGCCTTTACAGGGGGAACACTGAAGCTTTCTTT. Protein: CASSLYRGNTEAFF.

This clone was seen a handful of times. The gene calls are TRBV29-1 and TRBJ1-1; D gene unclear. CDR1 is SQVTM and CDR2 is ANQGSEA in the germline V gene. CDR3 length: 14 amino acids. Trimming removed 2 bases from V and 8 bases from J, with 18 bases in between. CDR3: CSVERAEGGPEAFF. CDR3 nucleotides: TGCAGCGTTGAAAGGGCAGAGGGTGGCCCAGAAGCTTTCTTT.

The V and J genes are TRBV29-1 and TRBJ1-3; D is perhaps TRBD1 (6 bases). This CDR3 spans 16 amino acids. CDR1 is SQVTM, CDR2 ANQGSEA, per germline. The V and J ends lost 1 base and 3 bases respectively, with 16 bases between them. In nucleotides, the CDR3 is TGCAGCGTTGAAGTGGGAACAGGGTGGGTTGGAAACACCATATATTTT. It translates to CSVEVGTGWVGNTIYF.

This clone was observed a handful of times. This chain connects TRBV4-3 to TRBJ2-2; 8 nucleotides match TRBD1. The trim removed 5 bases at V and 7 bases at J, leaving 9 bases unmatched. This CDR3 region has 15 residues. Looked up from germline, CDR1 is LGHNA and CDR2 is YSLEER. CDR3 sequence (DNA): TGCGCCAGCAGCGCCTCCCAGGGGACAGGCGGGGAGCTGTTTTTT. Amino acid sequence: CASSASQGTGGELFF.

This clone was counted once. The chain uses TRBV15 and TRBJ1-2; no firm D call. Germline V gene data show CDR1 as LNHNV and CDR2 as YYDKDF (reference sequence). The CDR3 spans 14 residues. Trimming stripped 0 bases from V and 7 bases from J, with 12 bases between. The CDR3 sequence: CATSRDLAGFGYTF. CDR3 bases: TGTGCCACCAGCAGAGATCTAGCCGGGTTTGGCTACACCTTC.

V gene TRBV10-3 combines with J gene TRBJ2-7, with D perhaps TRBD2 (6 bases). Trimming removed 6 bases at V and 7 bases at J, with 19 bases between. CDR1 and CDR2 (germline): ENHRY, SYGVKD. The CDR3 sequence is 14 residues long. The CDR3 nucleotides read TGTGCCATCAGACCGGGACTCCGACCGGGGGAGCAGTACTTC. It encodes CAIRPGLRPGEQYF.

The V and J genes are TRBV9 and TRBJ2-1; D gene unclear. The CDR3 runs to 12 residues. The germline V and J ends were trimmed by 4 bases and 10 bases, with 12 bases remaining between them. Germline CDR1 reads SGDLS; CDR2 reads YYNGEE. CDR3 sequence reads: CASSLPLREQFF. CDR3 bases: TGTGCCAGCAGCCTCCCCCTTAGAGAGCAGTTCTTC.

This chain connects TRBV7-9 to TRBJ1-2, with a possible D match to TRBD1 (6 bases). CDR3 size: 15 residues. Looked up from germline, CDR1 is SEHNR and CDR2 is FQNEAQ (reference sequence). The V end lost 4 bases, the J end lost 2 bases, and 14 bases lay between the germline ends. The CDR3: CASSSYLGTNYGYTF. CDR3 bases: TGTGCCAGCAGCTCGTACCTTGGGACAAACTATGGCTACACCTTC.

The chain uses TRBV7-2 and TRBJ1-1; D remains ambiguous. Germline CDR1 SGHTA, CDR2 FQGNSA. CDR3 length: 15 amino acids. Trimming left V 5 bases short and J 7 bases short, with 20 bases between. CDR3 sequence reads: CASSPNRASEGEAFF. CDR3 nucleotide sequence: TGTGCCAGCAGCCCTAACCGGGCTAGTGAGGGTGAAGCTTTCTTT.

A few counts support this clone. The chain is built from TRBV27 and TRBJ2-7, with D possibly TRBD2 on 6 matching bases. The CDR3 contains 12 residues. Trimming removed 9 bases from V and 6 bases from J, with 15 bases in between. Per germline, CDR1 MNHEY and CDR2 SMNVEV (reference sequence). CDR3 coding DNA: TGTGCCAGTCACGGTAGCGGTAGCGAGCAGTACTTC. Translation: CASHGSGSEQYF.

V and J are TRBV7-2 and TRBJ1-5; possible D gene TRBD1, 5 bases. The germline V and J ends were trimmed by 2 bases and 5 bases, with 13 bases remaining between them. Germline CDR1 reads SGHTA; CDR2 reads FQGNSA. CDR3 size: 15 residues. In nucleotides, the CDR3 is TGTGCCAGCAGCTTACGTATGGGAGGGGATCAGCCCCAGCATTTT. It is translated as CASSLRMGGDQPQHF.

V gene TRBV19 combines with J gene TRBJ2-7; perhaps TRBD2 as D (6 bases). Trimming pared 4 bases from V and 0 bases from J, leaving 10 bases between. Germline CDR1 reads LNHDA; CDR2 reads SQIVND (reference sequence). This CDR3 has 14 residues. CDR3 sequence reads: CASSTGLLSYEQYF. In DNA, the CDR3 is TGTGCCAGTAGTACGGGACTGCTCTCCTACGAGCAGTACTTC.

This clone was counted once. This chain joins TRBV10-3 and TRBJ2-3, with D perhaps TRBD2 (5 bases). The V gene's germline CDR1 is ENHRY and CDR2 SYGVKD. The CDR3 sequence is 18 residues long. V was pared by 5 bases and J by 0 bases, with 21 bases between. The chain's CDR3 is CAISLNRGETTSTDTQYF. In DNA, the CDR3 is TGTGCCATCAGTCTCAACCGGGGAGAGACGACTAGCACAGATACGCAGTATTTT.

The CDR3 nucleotides are TGTGCCAGCAGAAAACAGGGGGCTATTGGTGAAAAACTGTTTTTT. Translation gives CASRKQGAIGEKLFF. The rearrangement joins TRBV6-5 to TRBJ1-4; 9 nucleotides agree with TRBD1. V trimming: 6 bases; J trimming: 7 bases; junction bases outside the gene matches: 9. The CDR3 consists of 15 residues. Germline loops: CDR1 MNHEY, CDR2 SVGAGI.

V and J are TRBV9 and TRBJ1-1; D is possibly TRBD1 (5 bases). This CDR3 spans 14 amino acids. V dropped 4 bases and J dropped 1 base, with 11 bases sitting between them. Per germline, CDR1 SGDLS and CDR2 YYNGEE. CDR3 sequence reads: CASSFGHTNTEAFF. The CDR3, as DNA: TGTGCCAGCAGCTTCGGACACACGAACACTGAAGCTTTCTTT.

CDR3 sequence (DNA): TGCGCCAGCAGCCAAGACAGGCAGATATCAGCCCAGCATTTT. Protein product: CASSQDRQISAQHF. The gene calls are TRBV4-1 and TRBJ1-5, with D hard to call. This CDR3 comprises 14 residues. V gave up 0 bases and J gave up 11 bases, with 14 bases separating them. In germline, CDR1 is MGHRA, CDR2 YSYEKL.

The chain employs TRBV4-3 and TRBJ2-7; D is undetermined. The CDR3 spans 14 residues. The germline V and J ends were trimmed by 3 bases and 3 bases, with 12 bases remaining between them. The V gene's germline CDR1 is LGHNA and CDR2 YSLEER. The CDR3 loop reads CASSQTQLVYEQYF. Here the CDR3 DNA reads TGCGCCAGCAGCCAGACTCAGTTGGTCTACGAGCAGTACTTC.

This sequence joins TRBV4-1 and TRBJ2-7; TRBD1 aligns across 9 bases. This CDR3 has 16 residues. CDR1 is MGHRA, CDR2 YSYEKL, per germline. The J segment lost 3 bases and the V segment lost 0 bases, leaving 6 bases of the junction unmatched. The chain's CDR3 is CASSQEGTGGGYEQYF. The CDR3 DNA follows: TGCGCCAGCAGCCAAGAAGGAACAGGGGGCGGCTACGAGCAGTACTTC.

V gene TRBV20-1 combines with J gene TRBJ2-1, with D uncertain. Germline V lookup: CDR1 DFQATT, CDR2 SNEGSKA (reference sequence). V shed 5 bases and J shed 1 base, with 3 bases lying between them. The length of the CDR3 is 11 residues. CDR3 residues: CSAPSYNEQFF. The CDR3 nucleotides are TGCAGTGCTCCATCCTACAATGAGCAGTTCTTC.

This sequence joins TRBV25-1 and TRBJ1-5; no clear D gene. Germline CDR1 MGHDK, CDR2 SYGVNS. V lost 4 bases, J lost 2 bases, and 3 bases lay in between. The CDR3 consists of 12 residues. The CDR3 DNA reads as TGTGCCAGCAGTGCTGGCAATCAGCCCCAGCATTTT. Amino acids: CASSAGNQPQHF.

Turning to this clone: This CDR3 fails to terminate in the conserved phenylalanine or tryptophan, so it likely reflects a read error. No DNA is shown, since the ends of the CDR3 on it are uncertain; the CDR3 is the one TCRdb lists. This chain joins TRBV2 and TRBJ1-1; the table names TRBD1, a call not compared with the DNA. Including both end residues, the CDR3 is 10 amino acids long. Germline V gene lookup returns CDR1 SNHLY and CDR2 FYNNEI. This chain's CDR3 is CASSDGDTGG.

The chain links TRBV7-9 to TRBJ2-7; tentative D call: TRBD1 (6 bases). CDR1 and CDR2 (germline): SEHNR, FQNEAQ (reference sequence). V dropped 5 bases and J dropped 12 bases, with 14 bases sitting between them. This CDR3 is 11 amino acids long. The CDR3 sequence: CASSSGGGWYF. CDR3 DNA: TGTGCCAGCAGCAGTGGGGGCGGGTGGTACTTC.